This T cell receptor beta chain comes out of a study of T cells in Graves' hyperthyroidism and ophthalmopathy. Germline CDR1 GTSNPN, CDR2 SVGIG (reference sequence). CDR3 length equals 13 residues. Trimming took 5 bases from V and 5 from J, leaving 15 bases between them. From RNA transcripts, TCR beta CDR3 regions were amplified. TCR CDR3 regions were first amplified by RT-PCR with HTBI primers. TCRdb re-called the multiplex PCR reads with MiXCR, one entry per CDR3 protein. The sample lists a few hundred thousand distinct CDR3 sequences, about 16% seen once, with about 29% in the top ten. Ten or more counts support this clonotype. Patients showing uncontrolled infection, other autoimmune disease, pregnancy or lactation were ineligible.

Sequenced input: blood. The chain combines TRBV30 with TRBJ1-2; D not certain. This clonotype was sampled from a woman aged 25 to 39 with Graves' ophthalmopathy. CDR3 bases: TGTGCCTGGGAGACACTTGCAGAATATGGCTACACCTTC. It encodes CAWETLAEYGYTF.